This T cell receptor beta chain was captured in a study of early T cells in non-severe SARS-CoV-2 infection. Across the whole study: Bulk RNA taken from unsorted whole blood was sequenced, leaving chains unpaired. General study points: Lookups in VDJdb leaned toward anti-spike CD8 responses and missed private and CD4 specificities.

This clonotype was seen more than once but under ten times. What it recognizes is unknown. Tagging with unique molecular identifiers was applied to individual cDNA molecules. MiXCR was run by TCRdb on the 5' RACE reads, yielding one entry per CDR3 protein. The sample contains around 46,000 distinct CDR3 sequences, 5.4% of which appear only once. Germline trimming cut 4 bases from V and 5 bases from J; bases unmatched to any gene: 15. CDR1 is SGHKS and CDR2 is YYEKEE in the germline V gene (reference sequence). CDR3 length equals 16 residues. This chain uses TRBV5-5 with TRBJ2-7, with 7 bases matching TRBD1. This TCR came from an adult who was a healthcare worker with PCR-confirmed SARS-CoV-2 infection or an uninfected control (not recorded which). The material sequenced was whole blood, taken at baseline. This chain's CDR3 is CASSPLGKGAIHEQYF. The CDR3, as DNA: TGTGCCAGCAGCCCCCTAGGTAAGGGGGCAATCCACGAGCAGTACTTC.